Below are 26 T cell receptor beta chains sequenced from a single sample in a study of blood T cell repertoires in COVID-19. Using immunoSEQ multiplex PCR, the repertoire was profiled, and TCRdb retains in-frame clones only, with some absent. The data contain 200,000 to 250,000 clones, around 80% of them singletons. The sample comprised peripheral blood. The receptors here all came from a woman between 65 and 79 years old with acute or convalescent COVID-19.

The rearrangement uses TRBV5-1 and TRBJ2-3; 8 nucleotides match TRBD2. Germline V gene sequence: CDR1 SGHRS, CDR2 YFSETQ. There are 16 residues in the CDR3. Trimming removed 0 bases from V and 5 bases from J; junction bases left unmatched: 8. The CDR3 coding sequence is TGCGCCAGCAGCTTGGCTTCGGGGGGGCCAGGAGATACGCAGTATTTT. Translation: CASSLASGGPGDTQYF.

The V and J genes are TRBV27 and TRBJ2-3; 9 nucleotides agree with TRBD1. The germline CDR1 and CDR2 sequences are MNHEY and SMNVEV (reference sequence). This CDR3 is 15 amino acids long. V shed 0 bases and J 5 bases; nucleotides not matched to a gene: 3. CDR3 coding DNA: TGTGCCAGCAGTTTATCCGGGACAGGGTTAGATACGCAGTATTTT. Translation: CASSLSGTGLDTQYF.

This clone was detected a few times. This chain joins TRBV30 and TRBJ1-2; no firm D call. The CDR3 consists of 13 residues. From germline, CDR1 is GTSNPN and CDR2 SVGIG (reference sequence). The V end was cut by 4 bases, the J end by 4 bases, with 13 bases between. CDR3 sequence reads: CAWIRGEGYGYTF. Here the CDR3 DNA reads TGTGCCTGGATACGGGGTGAGGGCTATGGCTACACCTTC.

The chain has TRBV6-5 and TRBJ2-3; 9 bases fit TRBD2. Germline CDR1 is MNHEY and CDR2 is SVGAGI. Trimming cost V 7 bases and J 5 bases; bases outside gene matches: 10. The CDR3 runs 15 residues. The CDR3 sequence is CASTPRGGALDTQYF. The CDR3 nucleotides read TGTGCCAGCACCCCCCGCGGGGGGGCACTAGATACGCAGTATTTT.

This rearrangement joins TRBV4-3 to TRBJ2-3, with TRBD2 identical over 8 bases. Germline trimming cut 4 bases from V and 4 bases from J; bases unmatched to any gene: 4. Germline V gene sequence: CDR1 LGHNA, CDR2 YSLEER. The CDR3 is 14 amino acids. CDR3 bases: TGCGCCAGCAGCCCGGGACTAGTACCAGATACGCAGTATTTT. It encodes CASSPGLVPDTQYF.

This clone was picked up one time. This chain links TRBV12-3 or TRBV12-4 with TRBJ1-5; D call uncertain. This CDR3 contains 13 residues. V lost 1 base, J lost 4 bases, and 5 bases lay in between. CDR3 residues: CASSLEANQPQHF. DNA of the CDR3: TGTGCCAGCAGTTTAGAAGCTAATCAGCCCCAGCATTTT.

This clone has just one count. The chain employs TRBV6-5 and TRBJ2-2, with D possibly matching TRBD2 (6 bases). There are 15 residues in the CDR3. CDR1 MNHEY and CDR2 SVGAGI come from the germline V gene. The V end was cut by 6 bases, the J end by 2 bases, with 13 bases between. CDR3 coding DNA: TGTGCCAGCAGGGAGGGACTCACCAACACCGGGGAGCTGTTTTTT. This codes for CASREGLTNTGELFF.

This chain connects TRBV5-4 to TRBJ2-1; possible D gene TRBD1, 6 bases. V lost 3 bases, J lost 6 bases, and 19 bases lay in between. CDR3 length: 16 amino acids. The germline V gene encodes CDR1 SGHNT and CDR2 YYREEE (reference sequence). The CDR3 region is CASSYIQRTAPNEQFF. The CDR3 DNA follows: TGTGCCAGCAGCTATATACAAAGGACAGCACCCAATGAGCAGTTCTTC.

The gene calls are TRBV7-9 and TRBJ2-2; 12 bases fit TRBD2. This CDR3 has 14 residues. Germline CDR1 and CDR2: SEHNR and FQNEAQ (reference sequence). With V trimmed by 5 bases and J by 8 bases, 3 bases remained unmatched. The CDR3 nucleotides are TGTGCCAGCAGCCGGACTAGCGGGGTTGGGGAGCTGTTTTTT. Encoded protein: CASSRTSGVGELFF. Using reference TRBV7-9 and TRBJ2-2 for the parts outside the CDR3, the full variable domain is DTGVSQNPRHKITKRGQNVTFRCDPISEHNRLYWYRQTLGQGPEFLTYFQNEAQLEKSRLLSDRFSAERPKGSFSTLEIQRTEQGDSAMYLCASSRTSGVGELFFGEGSRLTVL.

The chain has TRBV5-8 and TRBJ2-1; 10 bases align to TRBD2. CDR3 length: 14 residues. Germline V gene lookup returns CDR1 SGHTS and CDR2 YDEGEE. V dropped 5 bases and J dropped 7; count of bases not matched to a gene: 6. The CDR3 DNA follows: TGTGCCAGCAGGGTTAGCGGGGGGCAGAATGAGCAGTTCTTC. Its protein product is CASRVSGGQNEQFF. Complete variable domain (other parts from reference TRBV5-8 and TRBJ2-1): EAGVTQSPTHLIKTRGQQATLRCSPISGHTSVYWYQQALGLGLQFLLWYDEGEERNRGNFPPRFSGRQFPNYSSELNVNALELEDSALYLCASRVSGGQNEQFFGPGTRLTVL.

The gene calls are TRBV15 and TRBJ2-2, with D maybe TRBD1 (5 bases). This CDR3 region has 15 residues. Trimming cost V 0 bases and J 1 base, with 6 bases left between them. Per the germline V gene, CDR1 is LNHNV and CDR2 is YYDKDF (reference sequence). The CDR3 sequence is CATSRDRENTGELFF. In nucleotides, the CDR3 is TGTGCCACCAGCAGAGACAGGGAGAACACCGGGGAGCTGTTTTTT.

The CDR3 DNA follows: TGTGCCAGCAGCCGCGGGGGGGTTGAGACCCAGTACTTC. This translates into CASSRGGVETQYF. The genes are TRBV7-9 and TRBJ2-5, with 9 positions matching TRBD2. CDR3 length equals 13 residues. V lost 5 bases to trimming and J lost 5 bases; unmatched junction nucleotides: 3. Germline CDR1 SEHNR, CDR2 FQNEAQ (reference sequence).

The rearrangement joins TRBV3-1 (or the pseudogene TRBV3-2) to TRBJ1-2; TRBD1 might be the D (6 bases). The CDR3 runs to 13 residues. V was clipped by 4 bases and J by 9 bases, with 15 bases between them. The germline V gene encodes CDR1 LGHDT and CDR2 YNNKEL (reference sequence). CDR3 amino acids: CASSLGQGLSYTF. CDR3 sequence (DNA): TGTGCCAGCAGCCTAGGGCAGGGGTTAAGCTACACCTTC.

The chain carries TRBV29-1 and TRBJ1-2, with D maybe TRBD1 (5 bases). Germline-derived CDR1 and CDR2 are SQVTM and ANQGSEA. V was trimmed by 0 bases and J by 7 bases, leaving 12 bases between them. The CDR3 sequence is 13 residues long. CDR3 nucleotides: TGCAGCGTTGAAGATCAGGGCGTGGCTGGCTACACCTTC. It is translated as CSVEDQGVAGYTF. The full variable domain, in which reference TRBV29-1 and TRBJ1-2 provide the parts outside the CDR3, is SAVISQKPSRDICQRGTSLTIQCQVDSQVTMMFWYRQQPGQSLTLIATANQGSEATYESGFVIDKFPISRPNLTFSTLTVSNMSPEDSSIYLCSVEDQGVAGYTFGSGTRLTVV.

This clone was seen more than once but under ten times. The gene calls are TRBV4-3 and TRBJ1-5; D is possibly TRBD1 (6 bases). With 0 bases removed from V and 2 bases from J, the gap between germline ends came to 8 bases. CDR3 length equals 15 residues. Germline V gives CDR1 LGHNA, CDR2 YSLEER. CDR3 sequence reads: CASSQDYRGNQPQHF. The CDR3, as DNA: TGCGCCAGCAGCCAAGATTACAGGGGCAATCAGCCCCAGCATTTT.

The chain joins TRBV10-3 to TRBJ2-5; D is ambiguous. Germline CDR1 ENHRY, CDR2 SYGVKD. The CDR3 length is 12 residues. Trimming left V 8 bases short and J 1 base short, with 8 bases between. The CDR3 protein is CAISRSQETQYF. The DNA of the CDR3 is TGTGCCATCTCCCGTAGCCAAGAGACCCAGTACTTC.

This clone was recorded once. The J gene is TRBJ1-2, the V gene TRBV29-1; TRBD1 might be the D (5 bases). V was trimmed by 1 base and J by 6 bases, leaving 15 bases between them. In germline, CDR1 is SQVTM, CDR2 ANQGSEA. The CDR3 is made up of 14 amino acids. CDR3 region: CSVEAWGTRDGYTF. The CDR3 nucleotides read TGCAGCGTTGAAGCATGGGGGACTCGGGATGGCTACACCTTC.

The chain is built from TRBV19 and TRBJ2-2; TRBD1 matches 8 bases. J was trimmed by 0 bases and V by 6 bases; bases with no gene match: 0. The CDR3 length is 14 residues. Germline V gives CDR1 LNHDA, CDR2 SQIVND (reference sequence). The CDR3 here is CASRQGANTGELFF. DNA for the CDR3: TGTGCCAGTAGACAGGGGGCGAACACCGGGGAGCTGTTTTTT.

The V call is TRBV2, the J call TRBJ1-4, with 10 positions matching TRBD1. CDR3 size: 14 residues. V lost 5 bases and J lost 5; bases outside the gene matches: 2. Germline V lookup: CDR1 SNHLY, CDR2 FYNNEI. CDR3 loop: CASSSGQGNEKLFF. The CDR3 DNA sequence: TGTGCCAGCAGTTCGGGACAGGGGAATGAAAAACTGTTTTTT.

V gene TRBV19 combines with J gene TRBJ1-2; 7 nucleotides match TRBD1. The CDR3 covers 15 residues. Trimming at V came to 5 bases and at J to 8 bases, leaving 14 bases not matched to a gene. CDR1 and CDR2 from the germline V gene are LNHDA and SQIVND (reference sequence). Here the CDR3 DNA reads TGTGCCAGTAGTCTGGCGGACAGGTCGGTCAAAGGCTACACCTTC. It specifies CASSLADRSVKGYTF. The whole variable domain, filled in from reference TRBV19 and TRBJ1-2, reads DGGITQSPKYLFRKEGQNVTLSCEQNLNHDAMYWYRQDPGQGLRLIYYSQIVNDFQKGDIAEGYSVSREKKESFPLTVTSAQKNPTAFYLCASSLADRSVKGYTFGSGTRLTVV.

The J gene is TRBJ2-2, the V gene TRBV24-1, with TRBD1 as a possible D gene (5 bases). The CDR3 contains 14 residues. With 9 bases removed from V and 0 bases from J, the gap between germline ends came to 10 bases. Germline loops: CDR1 KGHDR, CDR2 SFDVKD. The CDR3 DNA is TGTGCCACCTTGGCAGGGACGAACACCGGGGAGCTGTTTTTT. Translated, it gives CATLAGTNTGELFF.

This clone was seen once. The chain is built from TRBV7-2 and TRBJ2-7, with 8 bases identical to TRBD1. This CDR3 region has 14 residues. V was clipped by 5 bases and J by 3 bases; unmatched bases: 6. Germline V lookup: CDR1 SGHTA, CDR2 FQGNSA. For the CDR3, the DNA is TGTGCCAGCAGCCGGGACAGGCTAGTCTACGAGCAGTACTTC. It translates to CASSRDRLVYEQYF.

CDR3 loop: CASSLVLAGVSDTQYF. For the CDR3, the DNA is TGTGCCAGCAGTTTAGTACTAGCGGGGGTCTCAGATACGCAGTATTTT. The chain recombines TRBV27 with TRBJ2-3, with TRBD2 matching 11 bases. With 2 bases clipped from V and 4 bases from J, the junction kept 5 bases outside the gene matches. Germline CDR1 and CDR2: MNHEY and SMNVEV (reference sequence). The CDR3 consists of 16 residues.

This clone was counted a single time. The V call is TRBV19, the J call TRBJ1-1; no clear D gene. The CDR3 contains 15 residues. The V gene lost 6 bases and the J gene lost 0 bases, with 14 bases spanning the gap. Germline loops: CDR1 LNHDA, CDR2 SQIVND (reference sequence). The CDR3 region has the DNA TGTGCCAGTAGACCTACAGTTTTGGTGAACACTGAAGCTTTCTTT. Translated: CASRPTVLVNTEAFF.

The genes are TRBV6-4 and TRBJ2-1; 7 bases fit TRBD1. The CDR3 has 14 amino acids. The junction had 7 bases not matched to a gene; V was cut back by 6 bases and J by 5 bases. In germline, CDR1 is MRHNA, CDR2 SNTAGT. CDR3 residues: CASRMTGTNNEQFF. The CDR3 coding sequence is TGTGCCAGCAGGATGACAGGGACCAACAATGAGCAGTTCTTC.

The CDR3: CASSLRGLTSSYNEQFF. The DNA for the CDR3 is TGTGCCAGCAGCCTAAGGGGGCTGACAAGCTCCTACAATGAGCAGTTCTTC. The chain has TRBV3-1 (or the pseudogene TRBV3-2) and TRBJ2-1; the match to TRBD1 covers 7 bases. The ends lost 4 bases at V and 0 bases at J; junction bases unmatched: 9. Germline-derived CDR1 and CDR2 are LGHDT and YNNKEL (reference sequence). This CDR3 is 17 amino acids long.